This T cell receptor (beta chain) was observed in a study of beta chain features in type 1 diabetes. Investigators reverse transcribed all isolated RNA, so they sequenced expressed TCRB transcripts. Sequenced by immunoSEQ multiplex PCR; TCRdb stores in-frame clones only, minus some. The data contain fewer than 15,000 clones, 46% of them singletons. This CDR3 spans 16 amino acids. From germline, CDR1 is SGHVS and CDR2 FQNEAQ. Deletions cut 2 bases from V and 0 bases from J, with 11 bases between. The chain employs TRBV7-8 and TRBJ1-5; tentatively, D is TRBD1 (5 bases). This clonotype was sampled from a young man in good health. The sample was stem cell memory CD4+ T cells from blood. The CDR3 sequence is CASSLRPGNSNQPQHF. The CDR3 region has the DNA TGTGCCAGCAGCTTACGGCCAGGGAATAGCAATCAGCCCCAGCATTTT.